This T cell receptor beta chain emerged from a study of shared clonotypes between healthy human individuals. Whole-study context: The composition of the donors was a couple of women and a few men aged 18 to 49.

V was pared by 4 bases and J by 0 bases, with 5 bases of the junction left unmatched. This CDR3 spans 16 amino acids. Per the germline V gene, CDR1 is LGHNA and CDR2 is YNFKEQ. In the sorted-subset replicate PCRs, about 200 ng DNA, 25,000 to 35,000 T cell genomes, was used. Method: immunoSEQ multiplex PCR; TCRdb's copy keeps in-frame clones and lacks some. The sample lists around 700,000 clones; roughly 70% were seen once. About this clone itself: The antigen remains unidentified.

Study-wide results and limits: What naive subsets generally showed was a larger estimated richness than memory subsets showed. Rarefaction indicated that sorted-subset sequencing remained incomplete although depth was large.

The sample consisted of memory CD4+ T cells sorted from blood. Documented subset: CD45RA-negative fraction. This clonotype originated in a woman aged 25-40 years in good health. V and J are TRBV4-2 and TRBJ2-2; 7 bases align to TRBD2. The CDR3 bases are TGTGCCAGCAGCCGGGAAGCGGGAACGAACACCGGGGAGCTGTTTTTT. It specifies CASSREAGTNTGELFF.